These T cell receptor beta chains were read from a single sample in a study of cytomegalovirus exposure and HLA in healthy donors. Generated by immunoSEQ multiplex PCR, the TCRdb table keeps only in-frame clones and is missing some. The sample contains a few hundred thousand clones, roughly two thirds of which appear only once. The material sequenced was PBMCs. Receptors were obtained from a female donor in good health and CMV-seronegative. CDR3s include the opening cysteine and the closing phenylalanine or tryptophan. D genes are given only for firm matches. The listing skips clone size in some rows; elsewhere it reads once, few, many or a size class.

V	J	size	D	DNA	CDR3
TRBV19	TRBJ2-3	-	-	TGTGCCAGTAGGCTATCGGGCACAGATACGCAGTATTTT	CASRLSGTDTQYF
TRBV2	TRBJ2-7	-	TRBD2	TGTGCCAGCAGGGGACTAGCCTGTTACTTC	CASRGLACYF
TRBV7-9	TRBJ2-1	-	-	TGTGCCAGCACCCCAGCGGGACACCCTGGGAATGAGCAGTTCTTC	CASTPAGHPGNEQFF
TRBV7-8	TRBJ2-7	-	TRBD2	TGTGCCAGCAGCTCTCAAGGACTAGCGGGAAGGGTCGGCTCCTACGAGCAGTACTTC	CASSSQGLAGRVGSYEQYF
TRBV6-5	TRBJ2-7	-	-	TGTGCCAGCTCCGTGCGGATCAGCTCCTACGAGCAGTACTTC	CASSVRISSYEQYF
TRBV9	TRBJ2-1	-	-	TGTGCCAGCAGCGTAGCTCATTGGTCGCAGGGGATGATCAATGAGCAGTTCTTC	CASSVAHWSQGMINEQFF
TRBV11-3	TRBJ2-4	-	TRBD2	TGTGCCAGCACAAAGAGCGGGGGATTAGCCAAAAACATTCAGTACTTC	CASTKSGGLAKNIQYF
TRBV5-1	TRBJ2-7	-	-	TGCGCCAGCAGCTTGGTCTCGGGAGCCTCCTACGAGCAGTACTTC	CASSLVSGASYEQYF
TRBV10-3	TRBJ2-2	-	-	TGTGCCATCAGCGAAATTATTACCCCCGCGGTCGGGGAGCTGTTTTTT	CAISEIITPAVGELFF
TRBV5-6	TRBJ1-5	few	TRBD1	TGTGCCAGCAGCTTTTGGCAGGGGGGCCATCAGCCCCAGCATTTT	CASSFWQGGHQPQHF
TRBV5-6	TRBJ2-1	-	-	TGTGCCAGCAGCTCCGACAAATGGGTCAATGAGCAGTTCTTC	CASSSDKWVNEQFF
TRBV27	TRBJ2-7	-	TRBD2	TGTGCCAGCAGTTCGTCCGAGCGGGAGCGGGCCAGCTCCTACGAGCAGTACTTC	CASSSSERERASSYEQYF
TRBV7-2	TRBJ2-1	-	TRBD1	TGTGCCAGCAGCTGGGGACAGGGATCCTACAATGAGCAGTTCTTC	CASSWGQGSYNEQFF
TRBV28	TRBJ1-2	-	-	TGTGCCAGCAGTGCGTCAACCGGGGTCTATGGCTACACCTTC	CASSASTGVYGYTF
TRBV11-2	TRBJ2-7	-	-	TGTGCCAGCAGCCAACAGGCTTTTGGCTACGAGCAGTACTTC	CASSQQAFGYEQYF
TRBV5-1	TRBJ2-1	-	TRBD1	TGCGCCAGCAGCATAAAAGGACAGGGGGAATCCTACAATGAGCAGTTCTTC	CASSIKGQGESYNEQFF
TRBV30	TRBJ1-1	-	TRBD1	TGTGCCTGGGAGACAGGGACGAACACTGAAGCTTTCTTT	CAWETGTNTEAFF
TRBV7-6	TRBJ2-1	-	-	TGTGCCAGCAGCTTAGGGTTGGCGGGGAAGCAGTTCTTC	CASSLGLAGKQFF
TRBV2	TRBJ2-6	-	-	TGTGCCAGCAGTTCCAGGGCTGGGGCCAACGTCCTGACTTTC	CASSSRAGANVLTF
TRBV2	TRBJ2-7	-	TRBD2	TGTGCCAGCAGGGACACCGGGACTAGCCGTCCCGAGCAGTACTTC	CASRDTGTSRPEQYF
TRBV10-1	TRBJ2-2	few	TRBD1	TGCGCCAGCAGTACTTACCGAGGGGACAGGGGGCTGGCCGGGGAGCTGTTTTTT	CASSTYRGDRGLAGELFF
TRBV12-5	TRBJ2-4	-	TRBD1	TGTGCTAGTGGTTTGGCTACGACAGGGACCAAAAACATTCAGTACTTC	CASGLATTGTKNIQYF
TRBV11-3	TRBJ2-4	-	-	TGTGCCAGCAGCTTAGGCGGAGTAAACATTCAGTACTTC	CASSLGGVNIQYF
TRBV27	TRBJ1-2	-	TRBD1	TGTGCCAGCAGTACCGCCCCCGGGACAGGGCGTAATAACTATGGCTACACCTTC	CASSTAPGTGRNNYGYTF
TRBV10-1	TRBJ2-1	-	TRBD1	TGCGCCAGCAGTGAGTCGGCCGGGACAGCCTACAATGAGCAGTTCTTC	CASSESAGTAYNEQFF
TRBV12-5	TRBJ2-3	-	-	TGTGCTAGTGGGACAATCGGCACAGATACGCAGTATTTT	CASGTIGTDTQYF
TRBV19	TRBJ1-1	-	-	TGTGCCAGTACCGGGAACACTGAAGCTTTCTTT	CASTGNTEAFF